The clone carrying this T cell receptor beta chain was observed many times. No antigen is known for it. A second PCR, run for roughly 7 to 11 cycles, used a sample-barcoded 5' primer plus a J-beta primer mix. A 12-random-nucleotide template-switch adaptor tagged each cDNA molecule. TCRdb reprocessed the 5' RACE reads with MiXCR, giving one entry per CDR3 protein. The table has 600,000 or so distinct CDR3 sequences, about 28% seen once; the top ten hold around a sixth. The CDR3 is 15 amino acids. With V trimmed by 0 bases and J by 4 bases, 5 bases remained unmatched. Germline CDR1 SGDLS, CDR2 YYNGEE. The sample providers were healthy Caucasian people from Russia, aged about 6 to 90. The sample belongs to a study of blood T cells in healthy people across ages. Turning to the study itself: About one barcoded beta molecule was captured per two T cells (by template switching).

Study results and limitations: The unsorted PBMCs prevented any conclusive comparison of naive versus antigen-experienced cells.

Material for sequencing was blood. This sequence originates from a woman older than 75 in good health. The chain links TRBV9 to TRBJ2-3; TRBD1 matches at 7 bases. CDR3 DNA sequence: TGTGCCAGCAGCGTAGAGGGGGCGAAGGCAGATACGCAGTATTTT. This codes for CASSVEGAKADTQYF.